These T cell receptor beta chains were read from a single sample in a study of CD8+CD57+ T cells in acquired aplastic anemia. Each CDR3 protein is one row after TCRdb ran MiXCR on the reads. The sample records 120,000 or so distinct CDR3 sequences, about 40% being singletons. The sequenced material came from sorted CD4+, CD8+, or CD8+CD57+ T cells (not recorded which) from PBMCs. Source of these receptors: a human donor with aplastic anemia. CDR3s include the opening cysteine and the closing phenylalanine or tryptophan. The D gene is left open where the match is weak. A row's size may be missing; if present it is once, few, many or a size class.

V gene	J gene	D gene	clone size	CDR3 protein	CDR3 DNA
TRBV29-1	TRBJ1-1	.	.	CSVTQTANTEAFF	TGCAGCGTGACCCAGACGGCGAACACTGAAGCTTTCTTT
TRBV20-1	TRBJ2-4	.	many	CSAREDLAKNIQYF	TGCAGTGCTAGGGAGGATCTAGCCAAAAACATTCAGTACTTC
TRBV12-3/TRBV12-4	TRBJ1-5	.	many	CASSFSHGPVYNQPQHF	TGTGCCAGCAGTTTTTCCCATGGGCCAGTCTACAATCAGCCCCAGCATTTT
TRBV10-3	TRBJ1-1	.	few	CAISQPLNTEAFF	TGTGCCATCAGTCAACCACTAAACACTGAAGCTTTCTTT
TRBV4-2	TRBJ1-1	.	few	CASSQGPRQNTEAFF	TGTGCCAGCAGCCAAGGTCCAAGACAGAACACTGAAGCTTTCTTT
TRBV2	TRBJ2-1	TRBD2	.	CASSLYGGSGGINEQFF	TGCGCCAGCAGTTTATATGGTGGTAGCGGGGGGATTAATGAGCAGTTCTTC
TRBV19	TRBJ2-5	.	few	CASSLARAPQYF	TGTGCCAGCAGCTTGGCTAGGGCGCCCCAGTACTTC
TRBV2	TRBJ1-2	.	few	CASRGTDCGYAF	TGTGCCAGCAGAGGGACGGACTGTGGCTACGCCTTC
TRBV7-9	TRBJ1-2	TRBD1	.	CASSQGGTGTYGYTF	TGTGCCAGCAGCCAGGGGGGGACAGGGACCTATGGCTACACCTTC
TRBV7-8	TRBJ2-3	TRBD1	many	CASSRDRGDTQYF	TGTGCCAGCAGCCGTGACAGGGGAGATACGCAGTATTTT
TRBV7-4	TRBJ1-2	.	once	CASSQDYSYGYTF	TGTGCCAGCAGCCAAGATTACAGCTATGGCTACACCTTC
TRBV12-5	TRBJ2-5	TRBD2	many	CASGLPGLAGETQYF	TGTGCTAGTGGTTTGCCCGGACTAGCGGGGGAGACCCAGTACTTC
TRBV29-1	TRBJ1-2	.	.	CSVPLTDGYTF	TGCAGCGTTCCTTTGACAGATGGCTACACCTTC
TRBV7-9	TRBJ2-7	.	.	CASSFELEQYF	TGTGCCAGCAGCTTCGAATTGGAGCAGTACTTC
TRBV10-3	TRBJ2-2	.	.	CASTLQGLRPGELFF	TGTGCCAGCACCTTACAGGGACTTAGGCCCGGGGAGCTGTTTTTT
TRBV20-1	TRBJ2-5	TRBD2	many	CSARDTSGETQYF	TGCAGTGCTAGAGACACTAGCGGCGAGACCCAGTACTTC
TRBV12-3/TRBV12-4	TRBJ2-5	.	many	CASTGGGGTQYF	TGTGCCAGCACGGGGGGCGGGGGGACCCAGTACTTC
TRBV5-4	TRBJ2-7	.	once	CASSVRDGAYEQYF	TGTGCCAGCAGCGTGAGAGACGGGGCTTACGAGCAGTACTTC
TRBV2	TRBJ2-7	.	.	CASSKGQSSSYEQYF	TGTGCCAGCAGTAAAGGACAGTCGAGCTCCTACGAGCAGTACTTC
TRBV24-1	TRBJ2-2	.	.	CATRQAVTGELFF	TGTGCCACCAGGCAGGCGGTCACCGGGGAGCTGTTTTTT
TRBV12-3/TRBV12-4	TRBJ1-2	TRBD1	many	CASSPGGGYTF	TGTGCCAGCAGTCCAGGGGGTGGCTACACCTTC
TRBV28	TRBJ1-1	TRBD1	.	CAGRDRPSAEAFF	TGTGCCGGCCGGGACAGGCCATCGGCAGAAGCTTTCTTT
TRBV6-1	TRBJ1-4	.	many	CASSIGSEKLFF	TGTGCCAGCAGTATCGGGAGTGAAAAACTGTTTTTT
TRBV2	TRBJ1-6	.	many	CASSFQGRRDSPLHF	TGTGCCAGCAGCTTCCAGGGGAGACGGGATTCACCCCTCCACTTT
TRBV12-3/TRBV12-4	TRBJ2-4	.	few	CASSPQGAKNIQYF	TGTGCCAGCAGCCCACAGGGTGCCAAAAACATTCAGTACTTC
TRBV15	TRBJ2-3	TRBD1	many	CATSRSLGMTGVTDTQYF	TGTGCCACCAGCAGATCGTTGGGTATGACAGGGGTAACAGATACGCAGTATTTT
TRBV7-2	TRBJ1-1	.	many	CASSPQLNTEAFF	TGTGCCAGCAGCCCGCAATTAAACACTGAAGCTTTCTTT
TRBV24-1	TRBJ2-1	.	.	CATSDSGVNYNEQFF	TGTGCCACCAGTGATTCCGGGGTTAACTACAATGAGCAGTTCTTC
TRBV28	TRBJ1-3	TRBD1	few	CASSPDRRRNTIYF	TGTGCCAGCAGCCCGGACAGGAGAAGAAACACCATATATTTT
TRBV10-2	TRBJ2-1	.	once	CASSESRDRGQFF	TGCGCCAGCAGTGAGTCTCGGGATAGGGGGCAGTTCTTC
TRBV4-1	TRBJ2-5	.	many	CASWGGGETQYF	TGCGCCAGCTGGGGAGGTGGAGAGACCCAGTACTTC
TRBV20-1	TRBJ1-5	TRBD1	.	CSAREGQGKNQPQHF	TGCAGTGCTAGGGAGGGACAGGGGAAAAATCAGCCCCAGCATTTT
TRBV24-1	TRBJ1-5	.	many	CATSDPRDGHLTQHF	TGTGCCACCAGTGATCCTCGGGACGGCCATTTGACCCAGCATTTT
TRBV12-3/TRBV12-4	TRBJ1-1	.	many	CASSLMEFTEAFF	TGTGCCAGCAGTTTAATGGAGTTCACTGAAGCTTTCTTT
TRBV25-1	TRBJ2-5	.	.	CASSTQDTWWETQYF	TGTGCCAGCAGTACCCAGGACACTTGGTGGGAGACCCAGTACTTC
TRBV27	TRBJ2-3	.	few	CASSPGNPSTDTQYF	TGTGCCAGCAGTCCCGGAAATCCTAGCACAGATACGCAGTATTTT
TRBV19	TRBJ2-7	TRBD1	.	CASSHTGGQSYEQYF	TGTGCCAGTAGTCACACAGGGGGTCAGTCCTACGAGCAGTACTTC
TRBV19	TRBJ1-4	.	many	CASSMHRGRIEKLFF	TGTGCCAGTAGTATGCATAGGGGTAGGATTGAAAAACTGTTTTTT
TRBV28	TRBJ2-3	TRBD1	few	CASMVRGLGTDTQYF	TGTGCCAGCATGGTTAGGGGGCTAGGCACAGATACGCAGTATTTT
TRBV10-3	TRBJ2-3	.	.	CAIESSIEADTQYF	TGTGCCATCGAGAGTAGCATTGAAGCAGATACGCAGTATTTT
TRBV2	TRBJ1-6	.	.	CASSPSGRGSPLHF	TGTGCCAGCAGCCCGTCCGGGCGGGGCTCACCCCTCCACTTT
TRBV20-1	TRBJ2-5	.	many	CSTHSTTSGPYQETQYF	TGCAGTACACATTCTACGACCTCCGGTCCCTACCAAGAGACCCAGTACTTC
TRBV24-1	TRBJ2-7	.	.	CATRVGSTSYEQYF	TGTGCCACTCGGGTGGGCTCAACCTCCTACGAGCAGTACTTC
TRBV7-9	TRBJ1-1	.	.	CASSSEGGPGTEAFF	TGTGCCAGCAGCTCCGAGGGGGGGCCAGGAACTGAAGCTTTCTTT
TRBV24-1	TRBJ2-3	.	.	CATSELSTDTQYF	TGTGCCACCAGTGAGTTGAGCACAGATACGCAGTATTTT
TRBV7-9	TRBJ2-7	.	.	CASSLGYTYEQYF	TGTGCCAGCAGCTTGGGCTATACCTACGAGCAGTACTTC
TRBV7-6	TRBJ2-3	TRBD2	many	CASSLASSSGGYTQYF	TGTGCCAGCAGCTTAGCGTCATCTAGCGGGGGGTATACGCAGTATTTT
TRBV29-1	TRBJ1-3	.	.	CSVHQVGDTTYF	TGCAGCGTCCATCAGGTGGGAGACACCACATATTTT
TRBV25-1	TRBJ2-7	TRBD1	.	CASSDNLGTETYEQYF	TGTGCCAGCAGTGACAACTTGGGGACAGAGACCTACGAGCAGTACTTC
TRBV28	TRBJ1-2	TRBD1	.	CASSSLYPDRGASYGYTF	TGTGCCAGCAGCTCCCTCTACCCAGACAGGGGAGCGTCCTATGGCTACACCTTC
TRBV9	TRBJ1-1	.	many	CASSVENSRNTEAFF	TGTGCCAGCAGCGTAGAAAACAGCAGGAACACTGAAGCTTTCTTT
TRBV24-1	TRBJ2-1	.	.	CATSDPRWGFDEQFF	TGTGCCACCAGTGACCCCCGTTGGGGGTTCGATGAGCAGTTCTTC
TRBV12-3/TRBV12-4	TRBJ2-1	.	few	CASTGRGSSYNEQFF	TGTGCCAGCACGGGGCGGGGTAGCTCCTACAATGAGCAGTTCTTC
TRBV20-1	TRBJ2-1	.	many	CSAKGMGRSSSYNEQFF	TGCAGTGCTAAGGGGATGGGGCGGTCAAGCTCCTACAATGAGCAGTTCTTC
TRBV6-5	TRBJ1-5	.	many	CASSYKGSNQPQHF	TGTGCCAGCAGTTATAAGGGGAGCAATCAGCCCCAGCATTTT
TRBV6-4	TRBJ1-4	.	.	CASSEYRELGEKLSF	TGTGCCAGCAGTGAATACAGGGAACTGGGTGAAAAACTGTCTTTT
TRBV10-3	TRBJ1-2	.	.	CAISERANYGYTF	TGTGCCATCAGTGAGAGGGCTAACTATGGCTACACCTTC